This T cell receptor (beta chain) was profiled in a study of Graves' ophthalmopathy and Graves' hyperthyroidism. Study-wide results and limits: Ophthalmopathy progression was predicted with under 71% sensitivity and approximately 72% specificity.

For repertoire sequencing, the TCR beta CDR3 regions were amplified from RNA transcripts. The first round was an RT-PCR with HTBI primers, and the second round was a multiplex PCR. TCRdb passed the multiplex PCR reads through MiXCR, listing each CDR3 protein once. The table includes around 470,000 distinct CDR3 sequences, over 13% detected once. This clonotype was observed a handful of times. Its specificity is not known. V lost 3 bases and J lost 0; bases outside the gene matches: 6. This CDR3 has 16 amino acids. CDR1 is SGHRS, CDR2 YFSETQ, per germline. The clonotype originates from a woman in her 30s with Graves' ophthalmopathy. The chain combines TRBV5-1 with TRBJ1-3, with 7 bases identical to TRBD1. Sequencing input: blood. The CDR3 sequence: CASSSHGTDSGNTIYF. CDR3 nucleotides: TGCGCCAGCAGCTCACACGGGACAGACTCTGGAAACACCATATATTTT.